The entry below gives a single TCR beta chain sequence along with its context. As yet, its antigen is unknown. The data were taken from a study of shared clonotypes between healthy human individuals. Study conclusions and caveats: Non-shared clonotypes had lower generation probabilities than clonotypes shared by all four sorted-subset donors.

Germline values: CDR1 MNHEY, CDR2 SVGAGI. V lost 0 bases and J lost 5, with 17 bases in between. This CDR3 region has 16 residues. Assay: immunoSEQ multiplex PCR; the TCRdb copy retains only in-frame clones and omits some. Of millions of clones in the sample, 85% to 95% were seen once. Selected positively for CCR7 and CD45RO-negative, naive CD8 cells excluded terminally differentiated effector memory CD45RA+ cells. The chain uses TRBV6-5 and TRBJ2-7, with D maybe TRBD1 (6 bases). The receptor was derived from a man between 18 and 35 years old in good health. Some clones in this sample may be carry-over from other donors' samples. Sequenced sample: naive CD8+ T cells from PBMCs. CDR3 loop: CASSYSAGERIDEQYF. CDR3 DNA: TGTGCCAGCAGTTACTCCGCAGGGGAGCGCATCGACGAGCAGTACTTC.